Presented here are 5 T cell receptor beta chains from one specimen sequenced in a study of T cell responses to AZD1222 COVID-19 vaccine. The method was immunoSEQ multiplex PCR; TCRdb's version includes in-frame clones alone and lacks a portion of them. Of 90,000 to 95,000 clones detected, 85% to 90% appear once; the ten largest clones hold about 12%. This sample comprised peripheral blood, obtained 28 days after the second AZD1222 dose. These receptors all stem from an adult who received the AZD1222 COVID-19 vaccine.

The chain recombines TRBV6-5 with TRBJ2-1; 9 bases agree with TRBD2. Germline CDR1 is MNHEY and CDR2 is SVGAGI. The CDR3 is 16 residues long. V lost 2 bases to trimming and J lost 6 bases; unmatched junction nucleotides: 8. The DNA for the CDR3 is TGTGCCAGCAGTTACGGTGCGGGAGGGTTAGCCAATGAGCAGTTCTTC. Its protein is CASSYGAGGLANEQFF.

The rearrangement joins TRBV25-1 to TRBJ2-5; 10 bases are shared with TRBD2. J gave up 5 bases and V 6 bases, and 12 bases lay outside the gene matches. Germline-derived CDR1 and CDR2 are MGHDK and SYGVNS. The length of the CDR3 is 16 residues. The DNA for the CDR3 is TGTGCCAGCAGCGTAAGCGGGGGGGCCCCTTCGGAGACCCAGTACTTC. Translation gives CASSVSGGAPSETQYF.

Worth noting for this clone: Other nucleotide sequences in the sample specify the same CDR3. The CDR3 protein is CASSLAGSYGYTF. CDR3 DNA sequence: TGCGCCAGCAGCTTGGCAGGGTCCTATGGCTACACCTTC. The chain is built from TRBV5-1 and TRBJ1-2; possibly TRBD1 for D (5 bases). From germline, CDR1 is SGHRS and CDR2 YFSETQ. CDR3 length: 13 amino acids. Trimming shortened V by 0 bases and J by 4 bases, and 7 bases separated the two germline ends.

The rearrangement joins TRBV25-1 to TRBJ2-3; 7 bases map to TRBD2. CDR3 length: 15 amino acids. CDR1 is MGHDK and CDR2 is SYGVNS in the germline V gene. V shed 6 bases, J shed 7 bases, and the junction held 13 bases outside the gene matches. This chain's CDR3 is CASRGRGGPDNTQYF. In nucleotides, the CDR3 is TGTGCCAGCAGAGGTAGGGGAGGGCCCGATAATACGCAGTATTTT.

This chain uses TRBV3-1 (or the pseudogene TRBV3-2) with TRBJ1-1; TRBD1 agrees at 8 bases. Trimming cost V 3 bases and J 7 bases; bases outside gene matches: 7. In germline, CDR1 is LGHDT, CDR2 YNNKEL (reference sequence). This CDR3 contains 14 residues. CDR3 DNA: TGTGCCAGCAGCCACACCGGGACAGGATATGAAGCTTTCTTT. This gives the protein CASSHTGTGYEAFF.